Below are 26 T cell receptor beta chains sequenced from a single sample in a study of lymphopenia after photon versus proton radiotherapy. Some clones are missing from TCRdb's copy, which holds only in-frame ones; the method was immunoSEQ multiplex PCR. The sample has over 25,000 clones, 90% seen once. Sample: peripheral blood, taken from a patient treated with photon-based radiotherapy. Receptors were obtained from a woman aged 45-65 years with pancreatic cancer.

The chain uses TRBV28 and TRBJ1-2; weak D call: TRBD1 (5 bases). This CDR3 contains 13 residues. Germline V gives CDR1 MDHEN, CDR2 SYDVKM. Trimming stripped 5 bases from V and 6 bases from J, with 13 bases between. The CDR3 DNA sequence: TGTGCCAGCAGTCCCCCTCGGGGACATGGCTACACCTTC. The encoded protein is CASSPPRGHGYTF.

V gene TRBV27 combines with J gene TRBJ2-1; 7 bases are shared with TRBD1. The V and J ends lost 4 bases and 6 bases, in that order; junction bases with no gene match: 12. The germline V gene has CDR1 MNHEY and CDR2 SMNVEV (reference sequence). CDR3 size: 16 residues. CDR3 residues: CASSWPQGKRGNEQFF. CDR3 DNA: TGTGCCAGCAGTTGGCCACAGGGGAAAAGGGGCAATGAGCAGTTCTTC.

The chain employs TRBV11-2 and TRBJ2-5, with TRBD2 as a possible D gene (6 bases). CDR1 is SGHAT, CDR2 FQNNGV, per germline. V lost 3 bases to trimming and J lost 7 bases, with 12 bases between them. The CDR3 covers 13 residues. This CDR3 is CASSFGRETTQYF. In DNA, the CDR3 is TGTGCCAGCAGCTTCGGGCGGGAAACGACCCAGTACTTC.

Here the CDR3 reads CASSSSGNRNEQYF. The CDR3 region has the DNA TGTGCCAGCAGTTCGAGCGGGAATCGAAACGAGCAGTACTTC. This chain links TRBV11-2 with TRBJ2-7, with 7 bases aligning to TRBD2. The CDR3 spans 14 residues. After removal of 6 bases from V and 5 bases from J, the junction contained 10 bases not matched to a gene. CDR1 and CDR2 (germline): SGHAT, FQNNGV.

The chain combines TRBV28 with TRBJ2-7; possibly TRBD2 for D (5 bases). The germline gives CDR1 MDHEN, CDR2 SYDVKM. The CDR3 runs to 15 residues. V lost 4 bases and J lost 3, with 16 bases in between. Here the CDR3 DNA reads TGTGCCAGCAGTTCGTACGGGAATCTTGGCTACGAGCAGTACTTC. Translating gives CASSSYGNLGYEQYF. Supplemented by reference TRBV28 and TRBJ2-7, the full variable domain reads DVKVTQSSRYLVKRTGEKVFLECVQDMDHENMFWYRQDPGLGLRLIYFSYDVKMKEKGDIPEGYSVSREKKERFSLILESASTNQTSMYLCASSSYGNLGYEQYFGPGTRLTVT.

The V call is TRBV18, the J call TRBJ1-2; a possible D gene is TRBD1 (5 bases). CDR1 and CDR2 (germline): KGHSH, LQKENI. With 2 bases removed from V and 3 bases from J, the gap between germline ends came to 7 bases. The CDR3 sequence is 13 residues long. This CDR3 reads CASSPRDDYGYTF. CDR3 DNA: TGTGCCAGCTCACCAAGGGACGACTATGGCTACACCTTC.

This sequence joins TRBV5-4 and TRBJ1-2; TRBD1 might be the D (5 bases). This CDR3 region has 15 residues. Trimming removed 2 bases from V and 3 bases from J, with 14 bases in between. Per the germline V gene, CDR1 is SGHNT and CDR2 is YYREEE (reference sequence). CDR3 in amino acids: CASSFRGVLDYGYTF. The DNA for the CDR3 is TGTGCCAGCAGCTTTCGGGGGGTGTTGGACTATGGCTACACCTTC.

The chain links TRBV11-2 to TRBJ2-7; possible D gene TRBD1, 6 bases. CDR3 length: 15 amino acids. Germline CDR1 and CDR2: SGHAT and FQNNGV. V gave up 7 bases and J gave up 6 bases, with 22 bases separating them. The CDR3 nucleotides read TGTGCCAGCACCGCCCCCCCAACAGGGCGCCTCGAGCAGTACTTC. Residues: CASTAPPTGRLEQYF.

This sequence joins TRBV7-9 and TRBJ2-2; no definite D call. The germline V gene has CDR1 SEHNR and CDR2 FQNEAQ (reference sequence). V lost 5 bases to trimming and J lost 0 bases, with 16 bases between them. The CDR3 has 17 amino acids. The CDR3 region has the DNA TGTGCCAGCAGCACCCTACCGGGCAGAGCGAACACCGGGGAGCTGTTTTTT. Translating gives CASSTLPGRANTGELFF.

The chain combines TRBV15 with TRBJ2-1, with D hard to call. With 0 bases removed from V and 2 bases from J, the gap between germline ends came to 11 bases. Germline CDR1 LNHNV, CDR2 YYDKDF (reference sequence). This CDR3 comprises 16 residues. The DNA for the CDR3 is TGTGCCACCAGCAGAGATTCGGGCCCCCCCTACAATGAGCAGTTCTTC. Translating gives CATSRDSGPPYNEQFF.

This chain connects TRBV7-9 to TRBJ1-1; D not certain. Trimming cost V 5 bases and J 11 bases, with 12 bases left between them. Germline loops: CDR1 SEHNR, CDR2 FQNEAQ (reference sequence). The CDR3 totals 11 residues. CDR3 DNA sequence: TGTGCCAGCAGCCTTCTGGGGAGGGCTTTCTTT. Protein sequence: CASSLLGRAFF.

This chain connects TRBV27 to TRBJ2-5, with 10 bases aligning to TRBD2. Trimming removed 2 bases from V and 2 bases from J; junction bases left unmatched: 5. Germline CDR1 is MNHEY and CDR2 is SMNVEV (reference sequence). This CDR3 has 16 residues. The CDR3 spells CASSLRTSGLQETQYF. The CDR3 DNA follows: TGTGCCAGCAGTTTAAGGACTAGCGGATTACAAGAGACCCAGTACTTC.

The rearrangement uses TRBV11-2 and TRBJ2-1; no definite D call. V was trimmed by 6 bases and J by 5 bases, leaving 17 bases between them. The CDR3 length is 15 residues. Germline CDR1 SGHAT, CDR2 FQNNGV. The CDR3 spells CASSPTKRLNNEQFF. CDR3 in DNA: TGTGCCAGCAGTCCCACCAAGAGGCTAAACAATGAGCAGTTCTTC.

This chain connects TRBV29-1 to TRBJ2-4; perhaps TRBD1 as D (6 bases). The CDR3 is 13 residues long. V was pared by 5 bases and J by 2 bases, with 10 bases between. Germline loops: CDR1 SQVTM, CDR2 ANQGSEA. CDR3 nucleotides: TGCAGCGTTTCACAGGGATCCAAAAACATTCAGTACTTC. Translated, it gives CSVSQGSKNIQYF.

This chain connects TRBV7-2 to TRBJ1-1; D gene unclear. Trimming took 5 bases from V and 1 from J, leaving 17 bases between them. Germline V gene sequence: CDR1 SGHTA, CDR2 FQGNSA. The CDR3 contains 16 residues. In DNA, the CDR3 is TGTGCCAGCAGCGAGAGTATTAGTTTGGGGAACACTGAAGCTTTCTTT. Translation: CASSESISLGNTEAFF.

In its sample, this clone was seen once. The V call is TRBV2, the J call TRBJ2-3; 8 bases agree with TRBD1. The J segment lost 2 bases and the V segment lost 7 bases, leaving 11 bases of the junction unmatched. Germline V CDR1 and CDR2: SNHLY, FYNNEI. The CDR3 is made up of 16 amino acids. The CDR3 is CASIFDRGVLTDTQYF. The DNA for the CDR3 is TGTGCCAGCATCTTTGACAGGGGCGTGCTCACAGATACGCAGTATTTT. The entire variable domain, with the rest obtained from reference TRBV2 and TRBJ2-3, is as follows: EPEVTQTPSHQVTQMGQEVILRCVPISNHLYFYWYRQILGQKVEFLVSFYNNEISEKSEIFDDQFSVERPDGSNFTLKIRSTKLEDSAMYFCASIFDRGVLTDTQYFGPGTRLTVL.

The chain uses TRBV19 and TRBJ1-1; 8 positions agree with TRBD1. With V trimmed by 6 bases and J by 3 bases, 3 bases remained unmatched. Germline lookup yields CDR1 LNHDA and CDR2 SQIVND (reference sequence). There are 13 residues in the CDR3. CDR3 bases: TGTGCCAGTAGCACGGACAGGGACACTGAAGCTTTCTTT. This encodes CASSTDRDTEAFF.

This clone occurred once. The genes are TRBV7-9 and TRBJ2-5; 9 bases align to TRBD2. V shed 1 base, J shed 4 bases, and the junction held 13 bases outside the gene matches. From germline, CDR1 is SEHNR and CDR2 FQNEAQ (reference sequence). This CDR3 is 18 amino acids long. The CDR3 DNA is TGTGCCAGCAGCTTAGAACCCCGGGGTAGCGGGAGCAGAGAGACCCAGTACTTC. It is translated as CASSLEPRGSGSRETQYF.

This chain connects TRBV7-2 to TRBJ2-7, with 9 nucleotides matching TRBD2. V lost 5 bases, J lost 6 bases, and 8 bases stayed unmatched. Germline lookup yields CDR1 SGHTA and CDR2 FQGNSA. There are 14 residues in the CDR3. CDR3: CASSVSGSITEQYF. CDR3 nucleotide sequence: TGTGCCAGCAGCGTTAGCGGGAGCATCACCGAGCAGTACTTC.

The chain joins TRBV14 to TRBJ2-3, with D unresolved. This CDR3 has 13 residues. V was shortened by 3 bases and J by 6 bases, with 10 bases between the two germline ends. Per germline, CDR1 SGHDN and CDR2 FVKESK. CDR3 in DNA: TGTGCCAGCAGCCAGCATATCAAGGATACGCAGTATTTT. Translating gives CASSQHIKDTQYF. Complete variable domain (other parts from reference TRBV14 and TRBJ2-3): EAGVTQFPSHSVIEKGQTVTLRCDPISGHDNLYWYRRVMGKEIKFLLHFVKESKQDESGMPNNRFLAERTGGTYSTLKVQPAELEDSGVYFCASSQHIKDTQYFGPGTRLTVL.

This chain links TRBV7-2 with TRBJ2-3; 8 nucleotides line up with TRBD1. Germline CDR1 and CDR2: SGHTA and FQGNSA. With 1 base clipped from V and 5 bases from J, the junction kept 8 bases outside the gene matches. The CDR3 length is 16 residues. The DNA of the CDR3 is TGTGCCAGCAGCTTAGTGGGCAGGGGGCTGCGAGATACGCAGTATTTT. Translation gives CASSLVGRGLRDTQYF.

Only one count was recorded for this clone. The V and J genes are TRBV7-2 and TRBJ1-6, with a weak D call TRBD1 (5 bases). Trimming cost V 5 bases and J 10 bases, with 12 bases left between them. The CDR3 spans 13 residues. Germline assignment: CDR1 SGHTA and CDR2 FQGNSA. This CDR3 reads CASSLGWDSPLHF. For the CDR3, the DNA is TGTGCCAGCAGCCTGGGCTGGGACTCACCCCTCCACTTT.

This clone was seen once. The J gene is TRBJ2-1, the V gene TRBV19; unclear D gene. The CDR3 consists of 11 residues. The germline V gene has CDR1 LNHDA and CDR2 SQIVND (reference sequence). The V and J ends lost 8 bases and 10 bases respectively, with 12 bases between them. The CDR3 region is CASSRKDEQFF. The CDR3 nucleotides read TGTGCCAGTTCCCGGAAGGACGAGCAGTTCTTC.

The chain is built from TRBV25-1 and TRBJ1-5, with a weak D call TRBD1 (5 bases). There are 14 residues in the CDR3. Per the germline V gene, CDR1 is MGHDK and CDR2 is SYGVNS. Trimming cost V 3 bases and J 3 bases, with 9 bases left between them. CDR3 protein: CASSESGYNQPQHF. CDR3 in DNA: TGTGCCAGCAGTGAGTCAGGGTACAATCAGCCCCAGCATTTT.

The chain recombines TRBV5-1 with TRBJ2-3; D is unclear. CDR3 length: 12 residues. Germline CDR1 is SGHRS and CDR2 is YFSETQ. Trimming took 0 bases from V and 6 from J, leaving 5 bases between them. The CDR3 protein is CASSLEADTQYF. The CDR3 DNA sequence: TGCGCCAGCAGCTTGGAAGCGGATACGCAGTATTTT.

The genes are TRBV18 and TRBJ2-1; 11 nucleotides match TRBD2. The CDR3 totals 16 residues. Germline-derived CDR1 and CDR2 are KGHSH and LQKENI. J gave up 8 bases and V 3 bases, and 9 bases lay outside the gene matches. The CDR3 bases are TGTGCCAGCTCACCCCTAGCGGGAGGAATATTGGATGAGCAGTTCTTC. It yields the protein CASSPLAGGILDEQFF. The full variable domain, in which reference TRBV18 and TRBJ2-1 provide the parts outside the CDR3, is NAGVMQNPRHLVRRRGQEARLRCSPMKGHSHVYWYRQLPEEGLKFMVYLQKENIIDESGMPKERFSAEFPKEGPSILRIQQVVRGDSAAYFCASSPLAGGILDEQFFGPGTRLTVL.